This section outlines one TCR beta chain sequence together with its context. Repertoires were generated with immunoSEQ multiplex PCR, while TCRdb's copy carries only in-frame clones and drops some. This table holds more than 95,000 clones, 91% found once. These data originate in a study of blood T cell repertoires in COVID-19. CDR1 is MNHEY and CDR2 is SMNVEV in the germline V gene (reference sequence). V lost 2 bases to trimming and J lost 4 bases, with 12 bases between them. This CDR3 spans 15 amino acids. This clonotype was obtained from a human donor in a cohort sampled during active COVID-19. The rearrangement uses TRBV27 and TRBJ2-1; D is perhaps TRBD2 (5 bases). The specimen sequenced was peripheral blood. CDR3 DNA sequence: TGTGCCAGCAGTTTAGGCCCTAGCCGATACAATGAGCAGTTCTTC. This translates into CASSLGPSRYNEQFF.